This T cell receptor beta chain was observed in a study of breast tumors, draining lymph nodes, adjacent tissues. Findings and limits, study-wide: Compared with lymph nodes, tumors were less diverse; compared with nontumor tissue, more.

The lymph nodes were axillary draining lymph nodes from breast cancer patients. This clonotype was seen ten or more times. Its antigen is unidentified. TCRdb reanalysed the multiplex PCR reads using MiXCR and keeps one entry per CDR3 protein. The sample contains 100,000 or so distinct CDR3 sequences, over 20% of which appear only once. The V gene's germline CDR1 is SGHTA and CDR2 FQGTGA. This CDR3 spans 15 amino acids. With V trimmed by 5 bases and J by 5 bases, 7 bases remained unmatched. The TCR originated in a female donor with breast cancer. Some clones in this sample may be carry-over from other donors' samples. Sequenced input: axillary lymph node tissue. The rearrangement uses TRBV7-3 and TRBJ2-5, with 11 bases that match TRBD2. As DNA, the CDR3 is TGTGCCAGCAGCGCCGCTAGCGGGGGGTTTGAGACCCAGTACTTC. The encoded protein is CASSAASGGFETQYF.